The clone carrying this T cell receptor beta chain has at least ten counts. The authors produced cDNA by 5'RACE using 10-nucleotide random UMIs. MiXCR, run by TCRdb on the 5' RACE reads, gives a single entry per CDR3 protein. The sample lists 25,000 or so distinct CDR3 sequences, 12% occurring once. This sample is part of a study of neurological immune-mediated disorders. The CDR3 runs to 15 residues. Germline-derived CDR1 and CDR2 are SGHTA and FQGTGA. V was pared by 2 bases and J by 5 bases, with 4 bases of the junction left unmatched. The sequencing input was PBMCs. This sequence was found in a man aged 60-69 years in good health. V usage is TRBV7-3 and J usage is TRBJ2-1; 9 positions agree with TRBD2. CDR3 nucleotide sequence: TGTGCCAGCAGCTTAGGGAGCGGGGGGAACAATGAGCAGTTCTTC. Amino acids: CASSLGSGGNNEQFF.